One sample yielded the 7 T cell receptor beta chains listed below, sequenced in a study of blood T cell repertoires in COVID-19 (dated by TCRdb to 2019 to 2021). Receptor libraries were prepared by the immunoSEQ multiplex PCR assay. TCRdb took over this immuneACCESS table, retaining in-frame rearrangements with V and J assigned. Such tables are incomplete; in checked studies, under half of the missing clones stem from an unresolved V gene, and the remainder is unexplained. For this sample there are almost 80,000 clones; 80% to 95% appear just once. Roughly 0.78% of the sample rests with the top ten. Material for sequencing was peripheral blood. The receptor source for this set is a woman older than 75 with acute or convalescent COVID-19.

The chain couples TRBV7-8 to TRBJ2-1, with TRBD2 matching 7 bases. CDR3 size: 14 residues. Germline assignment: CDR1 SGHVS and CDR2 FQNEAQ. Unmatched junction bases numbered 6, after V lost 1 base and J lost 9 bases. The CDR3 DNA is TGTGCCAGCAGCTTAGACAGACTAGCAGGTGAGCAGTTCTTC. This sequence encodes CASSLDRLAGEQFF.

The V call is TRBV5-4, the J call TRBJ2-7; a possible D gene is TRBD1 (6 bases). Between the trimmed V and J ends, which lost 4 bases and 4 bases, there was a span of 9 bases. Looked up from germline, CDR1 is SGHNT and CDR2 is YYREEE (reference sequence). The CDR3 spans 12 residues. This CDR3 is CASSRQGYEQYF. CDR3 DNA sequence: TGTGCCAGCAGCAGGCAGGGGTACGAGCAGTACTTC.

The DNA for the CDR3 is TGTGCCAGCAGCCCCGGGACAGGGAATCAAAAACTGTTTTTT. Its translation: CASSPGTGNQKLFF. This chain connects TRBV14 to TRBJ1-4, with TRBD1 identical over 9 bases. There are 14 residues in the CDR3. V trimming: 4 bases; J trimming: 9 bases; junction bases outside the gene matches: 6. Germline V gene data show CDR1 as SGHDN and CDR2 as FVKESK.

At least ten counts were recorded for this clone. This chain connects TRBV11-3 to TRBJ2-1; D might be TRBD2 (5 bases). The length of the CDR3 is 16 residues. Trimming pared 5 bases from V and 0 bases from J, leaving 14 bases between. Germline V gene lookup returns CDR1 SGHNT and CDR2 YENEEA. The CDR3 here is CASSPKRKSSYNEQFF. CDR3 bases: TGTGCCAGCAGCCCCAAGCGGAAGAGCTCCTACAATGAGCAGTTCTTC.

The J gene is TRBJ2-5, the V gene TRBV12-3 or TRBV12-4; D is unclear. This CDR3 has 13 residues. V was trimmed by 3 bases and J by 5 bases, leaving 10 bases between them. In DNA, the CDR3 is TGTGCCAGCAGTTTTGTAGCTGGTGAGACCCAGTACTTC. It is translated as CASSFVAGETQYF.

V gene TRBV5-1 combines with J gene TRBJ2-7, with 9 nucleotides matching TRBD2. Per germline, CDR1 SGHRS and CDR2 YFSETQ. The CDR3 spans 17 residues. V lost 0 bases, J lost 0 bases, and 7 bases stayed unmatched. CDR3 DNA sequence: TGCGCCAGCAGCTTGGCTGGCGGGGGGGGTCTCTCCTACGAGCAGTACTTC. This translates into CASSLAGGGGLSYEQYF.

The chain uses TRBV6-5 and TRBJ1-2; TRBD1 might be the D (6 bases). The CDR3 totals 15 residues. The V and J ends lost 0 bases and 6 bases respectively, with 14 bases between them. Germline V lookup: CDR1 MNHEY, CDR2 SVGAGI. For the CDR3, the DNA is TGTGCCAGCAGTTACTCGAATTCAGGGGCGAATGGCTACACCTTC. Translating gives CASSYSNSGANGYTF.